Sequencing of this T cell receptor beta chain was carried out in a study of cytomegalovirus exposure and HLA in healthy donors. Clones were read by immunoSEQ multiplex PCR, and TCRdb kept only the in-frame ones, dropping some. The sample includes around 150,000 clones, roughly four fifths of them seen just once. The CDR3 totals 15 residues. Germline V gene lookup returns CDR1 MGHRA and CDR2 YSYEKL. V lost 0 bases and J 0 bases, leaving 8 bases between the germline ends. The rearrangement uses TRBV4-1 and TRBJ2-5; D uncertain. This sequence was found in a man aged 30-40 years in good health and CMV-seropositive. Sequencing was done on a sample of PBMCs. CDR3 amino acids: CASSQDPTYQETQYF. The CDR3 region has the DNA TGCGCCAGCAGCCAAGATCCTACGTACCAAGAGACCCAGTACTTC.